A selection of T cell receptor beta chains follows, all from one sample in a study of cytomegalovirus exposure and HLA in healthy donors. Repertoires were generated with immunoSEQ multiplex PCR, while TCRdb's copy carries only in-frame clones and drops some. The sample yields about 150,000 clones, 75% seen once. Sequencing was performed on PBMCs. The receptor source for this set is a man aged 25 to 40 in good health and CMV-seronegative. CDR3s include the opening cysteine and the closing phenylalanine or tryptophan. The D gene is left open where the match is weak. Size is stated for part of the rows, as once, few or many counts, or as a class when the clone is expanded.

size,V,D,J,DNA,CDR3
.,TRBV7-9,.,TRBJ1-2,TGTGCCAGCAGCTTAAAATTTGGTGGCAGCCAGCGCTCTAACTATGGCTACACCTTC,CASSLKFGGSQRSNYGYTF
.,TRBV5-1,TRBD2,TRBJ2-1,TGCGCCAGCAGCTTGGATCGGGAGGGTCGAGGGGAGCAGTTCTTC,CASSLDREGRGEQFF
.,TRBV11-2,.,TRBJ2-5,TGTGCCAGCAGCCCCGGGGGCCAAGAGACCCAGTACTTC,CASSPGGQETQYF
.,TRBV11-3,.,TRBJ2-7,TGTGCCAGCAGCTTCGGAGGGCCCGATTCGTCCTACGAGCAGTACTTC,CASSFGGPDSSYEQYF
.,TRBV7-6,.,TRBJ2-7,TGTGCCAGCAGTTCTGCGGGGAACTACGAGCAGTACTTC,CASSSAGNYEQYF
.,TRBV7-8,.,TRBJ2-2,TGTGCCAGCAGCTTAGTGACGGGTGCCACCGGGGAGCTGTTTTTT,CASSLVTGATGELFF
.,TRBV4-2,TRBD2,TRBJ2-1,TGTGCCAGCAGCACCCGACTGGCGGGAGGTCCTTACAATGAGCAGTTCTTC,CASSTRLAGGPYNEQFF
.,TRBV5-6,.,TRBJ1-2,TGTGCCAGCAGCTTGGGATCGGCAGGGGATGGCTACACCTTC,CASSLGSAGDGYTF
.,TRBV9,TRBD1,TRBJ2-1,TGTGCCAGCAGCTACCGTACCGGGACAGGGTCCTACAATGAGCAGTTCTTC,CASSYRTGTGSYNEQFF
.,TRBV6-6,.,TRBJ1-4,TGTGCCAGCAGTTACTCCGGCAGGGGACGTGGAAAACTGTTTTTT,CASSYSGRGRGKLFF
.,TRBV5-1,.,TRBJ2-7,TGCGCCAGCAGCTACGGACAGTCCGAGCAGTACTTC,CASSYGQSEQYF
.,TRBV7-9,.,TRBJ1-1,TGTGCCAGCAGCTTAGGGGGGCTCAAGGAAGCTTTCTTT,CASSLGGLKEAFF
.,TRBV11-2,.,TRBJ1-5,TGTGCCAGCAGCCCAGGGGCCCATCGGCCCCAGCATTTT,CASSPGAHRPQHF
.,TRBV7-9,TRBD2,TRBJ2-5,TGTGCCAGCAGCTTAGACGGGAGGGCCTTTGAGACCCAGTACTTC,CASSLDGRAFETQYF
.,TRBV7-2,TRBD2,TRBJ2-3,TGTGCCAGCAGCTTACGAGCGGGGAGCACAGATACGCAGTATTTT,CASSLRAGSTDTQYF
.,TRBV18,.,TRBJ2-1,TGTGCCAGCTCACTGTGGGGCTCTGATGAGCAGTTCTTC,CASSLWGSDEQFF
.,TRBV30,.,TRBJ1-5,TGTGCCTGGAGTGTCCCGGGGTCCGACAATCAGCCCCAGCATTTT,CAWSVPGSDNQPQHF
once,TRBV14,.,TRBJ2-7,TGTGCCAGCAGCGGGGGGTTTGGGGTCGAGCAGTACTTC,CASSGGFGVEQYF
.,TRBV7-3,TRBD1,TRBJ2-1,TGTGCCAGCAGCACTTCCACAGGGGGGATCTACAATGAGCAGTTCTTC,CASSTSTGGIYNEQFF
.,TRBV21-1,.,TRBJ1-1,TGTGCCAGCAGCAACCGCCGGACAAGGAAAAGGGATAACACTGAAGCTTTCTTT,CASSNRRTRKRDNTEAFF
.,TRBV6-1,.,TRBJ1-5,TGTGCCAGCAGTGAAGCCCCATATCAGCCCCAGCATTTT,CASSEAPYQPQHF
few,TRBV7-2,.,TRBJ2-2,TGTGCCAGCAGCCGGGACATCGGCACCGGGGAGCTGTTTTTT,CASSRDIGTGELFF
.,TRBV30,.,TRBJ1-2,TGTGCCTGGAGTGTAACCCGGGATCGGTATGGCTACACCTTC,CAWSVTRDRYGYTF
.,TRBV28,.,TRBJ2-5,TGTGCCAGCAGTTTATACCCCCCCAAGGGGCAAGAGACCCAGTACTTC,CASSLYPPKGQETQYF
.,TRBV5-1,TRBD2,TRBJ2-5,TGCGCCAGCAGCTTGCTAGCGGGGGGGCAAGAGACCCAGTACTTC,CASSLLAGGQETQYF
once,TRBV28,.,TRBJ2-1,TGTGCCAGCAGTTTAAGGAGATCCGTCTACAATGAGCAGTTCTTC,CASSLRRSVYNEQFF
.,TRBV5-4,.,TRBJ1-6,TGTGCCAGCAGCTTGGGCCGAGGAGGGATCGGTAGTTCACCCCTCCACTTT,CASSLGRGGIGSSPLHF
.,TRBV5-6,TRBD2,TRBJ2-5,TGTGCCAGCAGCTTCCTTAGCGGGGGGGCCGCCGAGACCCAGTACTTC,CASSFLSGGAAETQYF
.,TRBV6-5,TRBD1,TRBJ2-7,TGTGCCAGCAGGTACTGGACAGGGGGCTTTTACGAGCAGTACTTC,CASRYWTGGFYEQYF
few,TRBV4-2,TRBD2,TRBJ2-1,TGTGCCAGCAGCCAAGTCGGACTAGCGGGATCCTACAATGAGCAGTTCTTC,CASSQVGLAGSYNEQFF
.,TRBV19,.,TRBJ1-2,TGTGCCAGCATAGAACAGGGTGAAGAAGATGGCTACACCTTC,CASIEQGEEDGYTF
.,TRBV9,.,TRBJ2-3,TGTGCCAGCAGCGTAGGACAGAGCACAGATACGCAGTATTTT,CASSVGQSTDTQYF
.,TRBV18,.,TRBJ2-7,TGTGCCAGCTCACCACCGCTCAAGGGGGGGAGGAGGGGCGAGCAGTACTTC,CASSPPLKGGRRGEQYF
once,TRBV7-3,.,TRBJ2-2,TGTGCCAGCAGCCCGGGAAGGGCCGGGGAGCTGTTTTTT,CASSPGRAGELFF
few,TRBV29-1,.,TRBJ2-5,TGCAGCGTTGAAACGCAGGCCCAAGAGACCCAGTACTTC,CSVETQAQETQYF
.,TRBV10-3,.,TRBJ2-7,TGTGCCATCAGTGAGTCAGCACAGGCCTACGAGCAGTACTTC,CAISESAQAYEQYF
.,TRBV7-9,TRBD1,TRBJ1-2,TGTGCCAGCAGCGCACCCCCGGGACAGGGCTTACGTAACTATGGCTACACCTTC,CASSAPPGQGLRNYGYTF
few,TRBV5-6,.,TRBJ2-7,TGTGCCAGCAGTCCGACAGGCTCCTACGAGCAGTACTTC,CASSPTGSYEQYF
.,TRBV6-6,TRBD1,TRBJ2-1,TGTGCCAGCAGTCAGGACAGGCTGTTTGGACAGTTCTTC,CASSQDRLFGQFF
.,TRBV7-9,.,TRBJ2-5,TGTGCCAGCAGCTCAACCCGACCGGGAATGGGGCAAGAGACCCAGTACTTC,CASSSTRPGMGQETQYF
.,TRBV7-9,.,TRBJ1-2,TGTGCCAGCAGCCAGAGGACGGACAAGGGCTACACCTTC,CASSQRTDKGYTF
.,TRBV29-1,.,TRBJ2-5,TGCAGCGTTGAAGGACATCCACAAGAGACCCAGTACTTC,CSVEGHPQETQYF
.,TRBV7-8,.,TRBJ2-7,TGTGCCAGCAGCCCTGCTAGCTTTAGTATCGAGCAGTACTTC,CASSPASFSIEQYF
few,TRBV5-4,.,TRBJ2-3,TGTGCCAGCACCCCCCCAGACAGTCCTGGCACAGATACGCAGTATTTT,CASTPPDSPGTDTQYF
.,TRBV2,.,TRBJ2-3,TGTGCCAGCAGTGTCACTTCTAGCACAGATACGCAGTATTTT,CASSVTSSTDTQYF
.,TRBV10-1,TRBD1,TRBJ1-6,TGCGCCAGCAGTGCGGGACAGGGGAATTCACCCCTCCACTTT,CASSAGQGNSPLHF
.,TRBV28,.,TRBJ1-3,TGTGCCAGCAAAATTAATAGTCCTGGAAACACCATATATTTT,CASKINSPGNTIYF
.,TRBV11-2,.,TRBJ1-4,TGTGCCAGCAGCTTAACAGGAGCTTATGAAAAACTGTTTTTT,CASSLTGAYEKLFF
few,TRBV5-6,.,TRBJ2-4,TGTGCCAGCAGCTTTGGCAACATTCAGTACTTC,CASSFGNIQYF
.,TRBV27,.,TRBJ2-3,TGTGCCAGCAGTTTATCGACCGGGAAGTGGGATACGCAGTATTTT,CASSLSTGKWDTQYF
few,TRBV7-3,.,TRBJ1-5,TGTGCCAGCAGCTCGGCGGGAGGCTATCAGCCCCAGCATTTT,CASSSAGGYQPQHF